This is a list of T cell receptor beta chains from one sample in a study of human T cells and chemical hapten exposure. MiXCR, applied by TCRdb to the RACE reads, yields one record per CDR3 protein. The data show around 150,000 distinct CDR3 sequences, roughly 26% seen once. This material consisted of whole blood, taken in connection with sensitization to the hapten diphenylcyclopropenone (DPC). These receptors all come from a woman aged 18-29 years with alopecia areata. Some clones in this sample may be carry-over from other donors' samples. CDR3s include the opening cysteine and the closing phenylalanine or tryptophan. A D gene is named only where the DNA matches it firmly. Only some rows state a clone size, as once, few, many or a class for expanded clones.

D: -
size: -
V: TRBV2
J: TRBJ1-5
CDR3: CASREGRGSNQPQHF
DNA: TGTGCCAGCAGAGAGGGAAGGGGGAGCAATCAGCCCCAGCATTTT

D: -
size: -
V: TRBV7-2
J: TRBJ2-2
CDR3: CASSLGPSGELFF
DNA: TGTGCCAGCAGCTTAGGGCCTAGCGGGGAGCTGTTTTTT

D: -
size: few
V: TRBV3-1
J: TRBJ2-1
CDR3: CASSPRAFALNEQFF
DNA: TGTGCCAGCAGCCCCCGGGCGTTCGCCCTCAATGAGCAGTTCTTC

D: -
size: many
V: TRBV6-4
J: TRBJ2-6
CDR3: CASSEQASGANVLTF
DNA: TGTGCCAGCAGTGAGCAAGCCTCTGGGGCCAACGTCCTGACTTTC

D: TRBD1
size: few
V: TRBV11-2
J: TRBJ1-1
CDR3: CASSLWAGGRTEAFF
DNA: TGTGCCAGCAGCTTATGGGCAGGGGGCCGCACTGAAGCTTTCTTT

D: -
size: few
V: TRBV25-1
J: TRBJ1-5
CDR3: CASSGGGNQPQHF
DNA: TGTGCCAGCAGTGGGGGGGGCAATCAGCCCCAGCATTTT

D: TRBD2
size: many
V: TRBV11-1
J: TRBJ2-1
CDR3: CASSLGLAGYNEQFF
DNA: TGTGCCAGCAGCTTGGGACTAGCGGGGTACAATGAGCAGTTCTTC

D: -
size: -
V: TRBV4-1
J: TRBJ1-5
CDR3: CASSQDRVGNQPQHF
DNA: TGCGCCAGCAGCCAAGATAGAGTCGGGAATCAGCCCCAGCATTTT

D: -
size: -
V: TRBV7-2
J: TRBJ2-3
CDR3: CASSFGHNTFLDTQYF
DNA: TGTGCCAGCAGCTTTGGACACAACACCTTCCTAGATACGCAGTATTTT

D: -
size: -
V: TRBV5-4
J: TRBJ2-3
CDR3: CASSPSFTDTQYF
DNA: TGTGCCAGCAGCCCGTCTTTCACAGATACGCAGTATTTT

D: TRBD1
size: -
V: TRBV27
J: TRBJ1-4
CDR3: CASSLYAGGAEKLFF
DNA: TGTGCCAGCAGTTTATATGCAGGGGGAGCCGAAAAACTGTTTTTT

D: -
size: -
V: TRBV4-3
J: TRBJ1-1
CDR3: CASSQDPRGTEAFF
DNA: TGCGCCAGCAGCCAAGACCCACGGGGCACTGAAGCTTTCTTT

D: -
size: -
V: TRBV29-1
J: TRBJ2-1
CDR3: CSVGPNYRHEQFF
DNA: TGCAGCGTTGGACCCAATTACCGGCATGAGCAGTTCTTC

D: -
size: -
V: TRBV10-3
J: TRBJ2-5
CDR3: CAISDGTEGETQYF
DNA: TGTGCCATCAGTGACGGAACTGAGGGGGAGACCCAGTACTTC

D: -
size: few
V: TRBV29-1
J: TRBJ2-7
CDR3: CSVERGSHSYEQYF
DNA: TGCAGCGTTGAAAGAGGCTCTCACTCCTACGAGCAGTACTTC

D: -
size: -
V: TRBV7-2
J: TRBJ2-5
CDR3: CASTYLAETQYF
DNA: TGTGCCAGCACCTACTTGGCAGAGACCCAGTACTTC

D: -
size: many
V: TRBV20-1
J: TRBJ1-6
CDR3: CSAREAGWASPLHF
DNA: TGCAGTGCTAGAGAGGCAGGGTGGGCTTCACCCCTCCACTTT

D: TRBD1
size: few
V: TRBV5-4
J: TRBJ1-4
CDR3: CASSSPQSGTGNEKLFF
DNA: TGTGCCAGCAGCTCCCCGCAATCCGGGACAGGGAATGAAAAACTGTTTTTT

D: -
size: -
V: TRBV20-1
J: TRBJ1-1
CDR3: CSARDYGGYTEAFF
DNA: TGCAGTGCTAGAGATTACGGTGGGTACACTGAAGCTTTCTTT

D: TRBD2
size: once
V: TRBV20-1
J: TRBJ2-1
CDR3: CSAKLAGNSNEQFF
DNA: TGCAGTGCAAAACTAGCGGGCAATTCCAATGAGCAGTTCTTC

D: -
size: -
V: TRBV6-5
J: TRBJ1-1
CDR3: CASRDTPNTEAFF
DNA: TGTGCCAGCAGGGACACCCCGAACACTGAAGCTTTCTTT

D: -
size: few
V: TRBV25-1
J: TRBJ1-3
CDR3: CASSESPRQSGNTIYF
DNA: TGTGCCAGCAGTGAATCCCCCCGACAGTCTGGAAACACCATATATTTT

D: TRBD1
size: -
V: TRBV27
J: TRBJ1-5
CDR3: CASSLSAAGGRQPQHF
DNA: TGTGCCAGCAGTTTATCAGCTGCAGGGGGCCGTCAGCCCCAGCATTTT

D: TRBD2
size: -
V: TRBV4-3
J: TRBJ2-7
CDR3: CASSPQRQRGSEQYF
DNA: TGTGCCAGCAGCCCCCAAAGGCAGCGGGGCAGCGAGCAGTACTTC

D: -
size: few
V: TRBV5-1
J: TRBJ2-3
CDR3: CASSPGLSRRADTQYF
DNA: TGCGCCAGCAGCCCCGGACTATCCCGACGGGCAGATACGCAGTATTTT

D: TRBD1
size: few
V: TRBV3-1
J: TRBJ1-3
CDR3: CASTRLAGGASSGNTIYF
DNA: TGTGCCAGCACCCGATTGGCAGGGGGCGCATCCTCTGGAAACACCATATATTTT

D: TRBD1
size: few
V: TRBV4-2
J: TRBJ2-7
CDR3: CASSQETTGVGYEQYF
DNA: TGTGCCAGCAGCCAAGAGACGACAGGGGTCGGCTACGAGCAGTACTTC

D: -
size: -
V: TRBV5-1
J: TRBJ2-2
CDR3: CASSFEGGTGELFF
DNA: TGCGCCAGCAGCTTCGAAGGGGGGACCGGGGAGCTGTTTTTT